The clone carrying this T cell receptor beta chain appeared a single time. The target antigen is unknown. The CDR3 runs 13 residues. After removal of 4 bases from V and 5 bases from J, the junction contained 4 bases not matched to a gene. Germline V lookup: CDR1 SGHNT, CDR2 YENEEA. The data are from a study of T cells after posttransplantation cyclophosphamide. Findings and caveats of the study: Skin or GI-infiltrating T cells shared few TRB sequences with blood. Recipient CMV seropositivity and CMV reactivation strongly tracked TRB clonality.

The related graft donor's blood sample was taken on the day of bone marrow donation. Clones were sequenced by immunoSEQ multiplex PCR, and TCRdb holds only the in-frame ones, with some missing. The table records tens of thousands of clones, around 95% of them present only once. Material for sequencing was PBMCs. The chain is built from TRBV11-3 and TRBJ2-7, with 8 bases matching TRBD2. The source is a woman in her twenties or thirties in good health and a related stem cell transplant donor. CDR3 sequence: CASSSLAGNEQYF. CDR3 DNA sequence: TGTGCCAGCAGCTCCTTAGCGGGGAACGAGCAGTACTTC. The whole variable domain, filled in from reference TRBV11-3 and TRBJ2-7, reads EAGVVQSPRYKIIEKKQPVAFWCNPISGHNTLYWYLQNLGQGPELLIRYENEEAVDDSQLPKDRFSAERLKGVDSTLKIQPAELGDSAVYLCASSSLAGNEQYFGPGTRLTVT.